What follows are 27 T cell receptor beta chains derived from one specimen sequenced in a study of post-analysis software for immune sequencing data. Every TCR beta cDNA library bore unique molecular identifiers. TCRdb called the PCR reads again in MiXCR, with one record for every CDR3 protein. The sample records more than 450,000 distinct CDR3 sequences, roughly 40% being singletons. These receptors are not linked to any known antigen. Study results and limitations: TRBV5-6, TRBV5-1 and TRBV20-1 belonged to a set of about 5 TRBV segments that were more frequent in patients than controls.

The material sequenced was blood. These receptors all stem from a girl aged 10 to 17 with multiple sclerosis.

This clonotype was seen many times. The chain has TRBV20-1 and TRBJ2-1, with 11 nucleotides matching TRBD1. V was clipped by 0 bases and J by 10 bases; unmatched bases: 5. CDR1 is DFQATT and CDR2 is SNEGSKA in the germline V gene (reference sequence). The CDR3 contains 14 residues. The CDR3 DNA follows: TGCAGTGCTAGAGAAGGGACAGGGGGGCAGGAGCAGTTCTTC. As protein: CSAREGTGGQEQFF.

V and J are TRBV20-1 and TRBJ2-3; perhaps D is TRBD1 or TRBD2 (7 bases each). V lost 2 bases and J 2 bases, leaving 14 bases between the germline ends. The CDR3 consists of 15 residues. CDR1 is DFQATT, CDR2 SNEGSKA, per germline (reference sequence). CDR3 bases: TGCAGTGCTAGATCCGCAGGGGGGGTCACAGATACGCAGTATTTT. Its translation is CSARSAGGVTDTQYF.

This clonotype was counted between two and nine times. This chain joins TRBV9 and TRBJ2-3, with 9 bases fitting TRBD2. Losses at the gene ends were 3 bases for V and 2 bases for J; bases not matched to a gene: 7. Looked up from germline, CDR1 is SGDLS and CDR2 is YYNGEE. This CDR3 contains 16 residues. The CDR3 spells CASSEGGGDTTDTQYF. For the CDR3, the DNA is TGTGCCAGCAGCGAGGGCGGGGGGGATACCACAGATACGCAGTATTTT.

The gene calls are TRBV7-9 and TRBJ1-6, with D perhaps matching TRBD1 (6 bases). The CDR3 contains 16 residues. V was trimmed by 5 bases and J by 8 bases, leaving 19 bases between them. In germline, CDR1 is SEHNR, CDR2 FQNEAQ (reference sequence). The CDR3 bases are TGTGCCAGCAGCCCGCCGGGGGCAGGGACGGATTCACCCCTCCACTTT. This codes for CASSPPGAGTDSPLHF.

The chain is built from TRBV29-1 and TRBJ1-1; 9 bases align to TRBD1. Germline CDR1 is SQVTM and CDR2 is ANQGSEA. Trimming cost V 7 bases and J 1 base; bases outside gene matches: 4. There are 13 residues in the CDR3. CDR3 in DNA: TGCAGCGCCTCGGGACAGGGGAACACTGAAGCTTTCTTT. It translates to CSASGQGNTEAFF. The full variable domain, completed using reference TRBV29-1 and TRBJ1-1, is SAVISQKPSRDICQRGTSLTIQCQVDSQVTMMFWYRQQPGQSLTLIATANQGSEATYESGFVIDKFPISRPNLTFSTLTVSNMSPEDSSIYLCSASGQGNTEAFFGQGTRLTVV.

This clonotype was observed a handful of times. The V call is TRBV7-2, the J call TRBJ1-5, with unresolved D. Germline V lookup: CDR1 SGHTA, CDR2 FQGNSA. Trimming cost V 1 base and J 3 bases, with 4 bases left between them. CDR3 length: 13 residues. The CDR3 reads CASSLDPNQPQHF. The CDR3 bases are TGTGCCAGCAGCTTAGACCCCAATCAGCCCCAGCATTTT.

The CDR3, as DNA: TGTGCCATCAGTGGCGGGACAGGGTGGGATCAGCCCCAGCATTTT. Protein: CAISGGTGWDQPQHF. The V and J genes are TRBV10-3 and TRBJ1-5; the match to TRBD1 covers 9 bases. The CDR3 contains 15 residues. Germline V gives CDR1 ENHRY, CDR2 SYGVKD. Unmatched junction bases numbered 6, after V lost 4 bases and J lost 5 bases.

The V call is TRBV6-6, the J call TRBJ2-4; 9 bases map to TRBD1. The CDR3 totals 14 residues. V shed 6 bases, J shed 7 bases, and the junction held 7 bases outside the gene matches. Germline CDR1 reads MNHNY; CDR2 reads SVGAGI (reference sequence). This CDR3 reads CASSPQGAQNIQYF. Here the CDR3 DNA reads TGTGCCAGCAGCCCACAGGGGGCGCAGAACATTCAGTACTTC.

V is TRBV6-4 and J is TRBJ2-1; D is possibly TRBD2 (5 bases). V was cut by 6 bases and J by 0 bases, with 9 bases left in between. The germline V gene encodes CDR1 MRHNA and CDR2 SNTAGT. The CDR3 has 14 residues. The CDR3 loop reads CASREEDSYNEQFF. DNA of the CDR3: TGTGCCAGCAGAGAGGAGGACTCCTACAATGAGCAGTTCTTC.

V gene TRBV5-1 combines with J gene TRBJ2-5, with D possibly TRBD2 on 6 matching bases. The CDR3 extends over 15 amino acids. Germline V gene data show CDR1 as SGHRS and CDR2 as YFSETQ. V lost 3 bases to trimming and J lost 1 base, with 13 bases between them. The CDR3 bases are TGCGCCAGCAGCTGGAATCGGGGGATCCAAGAGACCCAGTACTTC. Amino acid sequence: CASSWNRGIQETQYF.

The CDR3 DNA reads TGTGCCAGCAGTGAATCCCAGGGAACGTACTTTAACTACGAGCAGTACTTC. It codes for CASSESQGTYFNYEQYF. J is TRBJ2-7 and V is TRBV25-1; a possible D gene is TRBD1 (5 bases). Trimming left V 1 base short and J 3 bases short, with 19 bases between. Germline V lookup: CDR1 MGHDK, CDR2 SYGVNS. This CDR3 spans 17 amino acids.

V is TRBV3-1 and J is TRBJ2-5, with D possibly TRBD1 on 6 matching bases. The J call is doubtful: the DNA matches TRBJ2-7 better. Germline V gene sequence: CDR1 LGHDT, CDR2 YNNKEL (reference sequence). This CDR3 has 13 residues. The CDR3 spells CASSRGHLYEQYF. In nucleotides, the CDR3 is TGTGCCAGCAGCCGGGGACACCTTTACGAGCAGTACTTC.

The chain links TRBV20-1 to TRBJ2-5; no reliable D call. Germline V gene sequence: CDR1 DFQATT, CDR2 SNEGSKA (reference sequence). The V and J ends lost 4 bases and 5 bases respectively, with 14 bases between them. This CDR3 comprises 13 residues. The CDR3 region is CSAKRSAWETQYF. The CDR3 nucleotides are TGCAGTGCTAAGAGATCCGCGTGGGAGACCCAGTACTTC.

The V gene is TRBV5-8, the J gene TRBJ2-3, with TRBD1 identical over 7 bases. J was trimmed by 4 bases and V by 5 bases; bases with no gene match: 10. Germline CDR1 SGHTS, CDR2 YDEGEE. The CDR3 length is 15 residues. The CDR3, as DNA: TGTGCCAGCAGGGGGAGACAGGGAGAATCAGATACGCAGTATTTT. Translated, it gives CASRGRQGESDTQYF.

CDR3 protein: CASSQDRASGRSDTQYF. The CDR3 nucleotides are TGCGCCAGCAGCCAAGATCGGGCCAGCGGGAGGTCAGATACGCAGTATTTT. The rearrangement joins TRBV4-3 to TRBJ2-3; 9 bases map to TRBD2. This CDR3 comprises 17 residues. CDR1 and CDR2 (germline): LGHNA, YSLEER. J was trimmed by 4 bases and V by 0 bases; bases with no gene match: 8.

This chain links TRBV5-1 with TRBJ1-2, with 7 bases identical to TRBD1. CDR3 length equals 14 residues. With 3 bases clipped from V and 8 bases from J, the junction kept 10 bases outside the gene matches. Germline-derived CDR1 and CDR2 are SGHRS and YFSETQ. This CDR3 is CASSWATGADGYTF. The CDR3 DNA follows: TGCGCCAGCAGCTGGGCAACAGGGGCCGACGGCTACACCTTC.

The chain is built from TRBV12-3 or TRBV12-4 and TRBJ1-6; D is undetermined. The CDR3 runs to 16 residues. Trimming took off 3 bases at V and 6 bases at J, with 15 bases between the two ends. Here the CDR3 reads CASSLRSISINSPLHF. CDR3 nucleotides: TGTGCCAGCAGTTTGAGGTCCATATCTATTAATTCACCCCTCCACTTT.

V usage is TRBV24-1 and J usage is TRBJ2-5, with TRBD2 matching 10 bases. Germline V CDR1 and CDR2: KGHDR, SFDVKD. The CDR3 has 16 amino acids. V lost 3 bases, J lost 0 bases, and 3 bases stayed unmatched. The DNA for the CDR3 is TGTGCCACCAGTGATCCCGGGACTAGCGACCAAGAGACCCAGTACTTC. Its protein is CATSDPGTSDQETQYF.

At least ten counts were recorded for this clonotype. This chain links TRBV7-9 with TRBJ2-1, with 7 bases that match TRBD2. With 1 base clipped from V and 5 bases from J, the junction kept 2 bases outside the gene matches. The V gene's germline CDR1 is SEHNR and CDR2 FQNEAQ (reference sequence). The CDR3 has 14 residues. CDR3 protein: CASSLGAGNNEQFF. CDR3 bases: TGTGCCAGCAGCTTAGGAGCGGGAAACAATGAGCAGTTCTTC.

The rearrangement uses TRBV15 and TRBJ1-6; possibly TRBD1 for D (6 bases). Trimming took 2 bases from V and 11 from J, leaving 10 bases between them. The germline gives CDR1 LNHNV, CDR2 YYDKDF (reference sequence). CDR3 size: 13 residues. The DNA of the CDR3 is TGTGCCACCAGCAGACGGACAGTGCCACCCCTCCACTTT. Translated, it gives CATSRRTVPPLHF.

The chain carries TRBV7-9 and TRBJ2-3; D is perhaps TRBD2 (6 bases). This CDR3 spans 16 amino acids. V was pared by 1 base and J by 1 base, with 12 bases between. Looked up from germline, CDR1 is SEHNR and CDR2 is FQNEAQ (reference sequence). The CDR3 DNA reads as TGTGCCAGCAGCTTAGTGGTTAGCGGAGGCACAGATACGCAGTATTTT. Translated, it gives CASSLVVSGGTDTQYF.

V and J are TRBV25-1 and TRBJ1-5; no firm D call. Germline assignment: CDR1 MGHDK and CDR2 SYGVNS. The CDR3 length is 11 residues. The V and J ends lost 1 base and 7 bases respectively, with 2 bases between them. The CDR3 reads CASSESQPQHF. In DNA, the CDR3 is TGTGCCAGCAGTGAATCCCAGCCCCAGCATTTT.

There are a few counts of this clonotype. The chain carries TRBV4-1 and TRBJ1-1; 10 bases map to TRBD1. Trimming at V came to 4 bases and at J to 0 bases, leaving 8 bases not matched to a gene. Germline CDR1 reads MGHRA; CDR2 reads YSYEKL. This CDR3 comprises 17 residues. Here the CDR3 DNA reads TGCGCCAGCAGCCCCGGGACAGGGGCTTCCATGAACACTGAAGCTTTCTTT. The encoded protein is CASSPGTGASMNTEAFF.

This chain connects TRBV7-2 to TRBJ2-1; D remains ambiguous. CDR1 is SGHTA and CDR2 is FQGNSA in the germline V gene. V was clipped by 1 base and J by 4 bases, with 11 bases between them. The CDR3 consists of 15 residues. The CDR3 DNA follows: TGTGCCAGCAGCTTAGGGTCAGTAAGGTACAATGAGCAGTTCTTC. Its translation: CASSLGSVRYNEQFF. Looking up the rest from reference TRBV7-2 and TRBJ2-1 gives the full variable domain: GAGVSQSPSNKVTEKGKDVELRCDPISGHTALYWYRQSLGQGLEFLIYFQGNSAPDKSGLPSDRFSAERTGGSVSTLTIQRTQQEDSAVYLCASSLGSVRYNEQFFGPGTRLTVL.

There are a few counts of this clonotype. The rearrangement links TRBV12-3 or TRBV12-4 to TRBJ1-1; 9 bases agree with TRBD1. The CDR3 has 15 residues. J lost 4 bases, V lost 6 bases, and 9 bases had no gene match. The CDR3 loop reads CASRPTGTGSTEAFF. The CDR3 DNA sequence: TGTGCCAGCAGACCTACTGGGACAGGGTCCACTGAAGCTTTCTTT.

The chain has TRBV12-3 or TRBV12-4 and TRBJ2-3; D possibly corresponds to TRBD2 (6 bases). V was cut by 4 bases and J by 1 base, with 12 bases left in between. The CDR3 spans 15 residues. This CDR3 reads CASSWGSGGTDTQYF. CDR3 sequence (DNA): TGTGCCAGCAGTTGGGGTAGCGGTGGCACAGATACGCAGTATTTT.

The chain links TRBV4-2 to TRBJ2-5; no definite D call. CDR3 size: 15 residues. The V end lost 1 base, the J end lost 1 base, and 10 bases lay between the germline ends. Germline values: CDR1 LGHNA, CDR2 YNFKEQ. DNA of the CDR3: TGTGCCAGCAGCCAAGGTCAGCGACTCCAAGAGACCCAGTACTTC. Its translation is CASSQGQRLQETQYF.